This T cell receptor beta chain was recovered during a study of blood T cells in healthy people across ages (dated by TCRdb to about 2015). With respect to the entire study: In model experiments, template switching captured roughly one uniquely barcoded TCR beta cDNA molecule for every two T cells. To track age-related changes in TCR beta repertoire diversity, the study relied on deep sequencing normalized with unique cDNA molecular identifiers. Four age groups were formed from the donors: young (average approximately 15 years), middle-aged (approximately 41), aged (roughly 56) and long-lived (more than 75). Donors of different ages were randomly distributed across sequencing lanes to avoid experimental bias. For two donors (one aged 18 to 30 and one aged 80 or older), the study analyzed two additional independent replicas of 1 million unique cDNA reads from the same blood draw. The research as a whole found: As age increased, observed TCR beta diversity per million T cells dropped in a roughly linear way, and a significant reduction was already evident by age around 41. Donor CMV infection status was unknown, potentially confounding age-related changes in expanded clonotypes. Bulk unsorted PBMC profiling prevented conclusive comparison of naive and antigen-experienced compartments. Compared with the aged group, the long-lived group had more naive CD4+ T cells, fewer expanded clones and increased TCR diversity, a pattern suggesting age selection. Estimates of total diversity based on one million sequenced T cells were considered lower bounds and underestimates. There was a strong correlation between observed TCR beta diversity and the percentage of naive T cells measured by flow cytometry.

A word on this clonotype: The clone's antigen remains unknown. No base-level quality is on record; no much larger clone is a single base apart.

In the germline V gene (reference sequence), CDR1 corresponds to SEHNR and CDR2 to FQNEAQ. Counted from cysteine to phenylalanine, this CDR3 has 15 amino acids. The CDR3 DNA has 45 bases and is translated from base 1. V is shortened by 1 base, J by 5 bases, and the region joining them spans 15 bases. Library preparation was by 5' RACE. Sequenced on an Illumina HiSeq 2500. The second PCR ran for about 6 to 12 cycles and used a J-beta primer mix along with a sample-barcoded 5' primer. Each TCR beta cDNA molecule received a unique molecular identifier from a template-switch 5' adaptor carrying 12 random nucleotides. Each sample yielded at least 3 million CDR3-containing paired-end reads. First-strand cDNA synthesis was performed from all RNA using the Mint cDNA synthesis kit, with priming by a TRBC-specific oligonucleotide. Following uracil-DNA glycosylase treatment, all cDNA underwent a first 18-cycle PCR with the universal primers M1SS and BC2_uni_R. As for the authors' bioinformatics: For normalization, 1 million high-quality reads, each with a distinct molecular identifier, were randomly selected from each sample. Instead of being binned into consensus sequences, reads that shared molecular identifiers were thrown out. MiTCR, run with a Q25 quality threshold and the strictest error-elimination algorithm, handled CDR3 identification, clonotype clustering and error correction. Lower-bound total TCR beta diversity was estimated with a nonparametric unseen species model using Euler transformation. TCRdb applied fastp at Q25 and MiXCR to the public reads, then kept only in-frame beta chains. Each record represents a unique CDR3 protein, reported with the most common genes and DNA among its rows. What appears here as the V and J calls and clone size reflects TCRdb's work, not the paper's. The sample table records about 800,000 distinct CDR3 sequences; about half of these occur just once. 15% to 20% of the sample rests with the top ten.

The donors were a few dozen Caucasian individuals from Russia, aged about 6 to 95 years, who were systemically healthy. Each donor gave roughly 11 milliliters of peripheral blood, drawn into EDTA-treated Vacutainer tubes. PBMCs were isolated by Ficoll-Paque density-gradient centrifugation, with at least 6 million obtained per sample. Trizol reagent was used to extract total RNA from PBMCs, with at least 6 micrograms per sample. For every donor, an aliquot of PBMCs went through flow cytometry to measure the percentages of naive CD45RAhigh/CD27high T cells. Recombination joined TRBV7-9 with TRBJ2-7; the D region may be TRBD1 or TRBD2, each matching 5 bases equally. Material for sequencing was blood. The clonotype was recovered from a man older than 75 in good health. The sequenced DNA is TGTGCCAGCAGCTTAGTTACCGGGACGTCCGACGAGCAGTACTTC. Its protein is CASSLVTGTSDEQYF.